The source of this T cell receptor (beta chain) is a study of T-cell reconstitution after alpha-beta-depleted transplantation in children. General study results and limits: When one year had passed after transplant, most T-cell counts and diversity came from newly produced T cells.

The table lists this clonotype with many counts. The target antigen is unknown. Unique molecular identifiers were used in preparing the TCRbeta library. TCRdb recomputed calls from the PCR reads with MiXCR, one row per CDR3 protein. This sample has 700,000 to 850,000 distinct CDR3 sequences, with about 15% found just once. The sequenced sample was PBMCs, mostly from graft donor cells, obtained 360 days after TCRalphabeta/CD19-depleted stem cell transplant. This receptor was obtained from a male patient younger than 18 who had a stem cell transplant for acute lymphoblastic leukemia, so the T cells may come from the graft donor.

Here the CDR3 reads CASSYSRRGALNTEAFF. CDR3 sequence (DNA): TGTGCCAGCAGTTACTCGCGTAGGGGGGCGTTGAACACTGAAGCTTTCTTT. The chain recombines TRBV6-2 or TRBV6-3 with TRBJ1-1; D possibly corresponds to TRBD1 (6 bases). Trimming cost V 0 bases and J 0 bases, with 14 bases left between them. Germline values: CDR1 MNHEY, CDR2 SVGEGT. The CDR3 contains 17 residues.